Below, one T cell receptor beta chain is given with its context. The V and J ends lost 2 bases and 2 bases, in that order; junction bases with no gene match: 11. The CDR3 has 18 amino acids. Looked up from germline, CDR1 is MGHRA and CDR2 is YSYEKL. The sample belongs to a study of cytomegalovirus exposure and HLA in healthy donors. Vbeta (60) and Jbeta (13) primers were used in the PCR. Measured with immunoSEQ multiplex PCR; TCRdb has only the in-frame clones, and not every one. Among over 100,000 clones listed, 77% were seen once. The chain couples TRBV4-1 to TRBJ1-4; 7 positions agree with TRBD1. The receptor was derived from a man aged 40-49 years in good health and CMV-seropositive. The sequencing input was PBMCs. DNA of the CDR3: TGCGCCAGCAGCCAATACGGGGACAGTGTCCAGACTAATGAAAAACTGTTTTTT. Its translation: CASSQYGDSVQTNEKLFF.